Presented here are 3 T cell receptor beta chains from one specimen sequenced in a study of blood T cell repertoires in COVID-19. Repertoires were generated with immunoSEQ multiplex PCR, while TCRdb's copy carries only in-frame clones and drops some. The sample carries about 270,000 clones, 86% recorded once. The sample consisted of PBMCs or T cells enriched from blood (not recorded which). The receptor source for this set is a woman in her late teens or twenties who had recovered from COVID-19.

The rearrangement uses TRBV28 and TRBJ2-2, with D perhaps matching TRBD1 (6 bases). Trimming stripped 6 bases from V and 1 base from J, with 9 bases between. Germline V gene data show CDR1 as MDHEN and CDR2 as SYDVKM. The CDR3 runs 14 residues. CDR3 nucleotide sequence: TGTGCCAGCAGACAGGGACAGAACACCGGGGAGCTGTTTTTT. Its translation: CASRQGQNTGELFF.

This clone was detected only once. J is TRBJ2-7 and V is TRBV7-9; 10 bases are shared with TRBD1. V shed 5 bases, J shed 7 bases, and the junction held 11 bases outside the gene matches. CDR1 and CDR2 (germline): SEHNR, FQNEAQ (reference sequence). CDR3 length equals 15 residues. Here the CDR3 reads CASSPGGDRGLEQYF. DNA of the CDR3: TGTGCCAGCAGCCCTGGGGGTGACAGGGGGCTTGAGCAGTACTTC.

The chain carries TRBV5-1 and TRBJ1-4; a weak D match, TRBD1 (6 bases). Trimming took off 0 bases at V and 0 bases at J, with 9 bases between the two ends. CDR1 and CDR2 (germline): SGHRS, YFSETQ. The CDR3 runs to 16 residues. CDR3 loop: CASSLGGGATNEKLFF. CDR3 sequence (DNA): TGCGCCAGCAGCTTGGGAGGGGGGGCAACTAATGAAAAACTGTTTTTT.